This T cell receptor beta chain stems from a study of shared clonotypes between healthy human individuals. Study context: CD4 naive and memory got three plates each, CD8 naive two, CD8 memory one. Overall study results and limits: Researchers sampled blood only, noting tissue repertoires likely differ.

Note on this clone: Its antigen is currently unknown.

TCRdb keeps only in-frame clones here, not all; method: immunoSEQ multiplex PCR. The sample shows millions of clones, more than 80% of them seen only once. The V gene lost 8 bases and the J gene lost 11 bases, with 13 bases spanning the gap. This CDR3 has 11 amino acids. CDR1 is SGHDT and CDR2 is YYEEEE in the germline V gene. The chain recombines TRBV5-6 with TRBJ1-4, with a weak D call TRBD1 (5 bases). The material sequenced was naive CD4+ T cells sorted from blood. Subset reported: CD45RA+ positively selected. This receptor was identified in a young man in good health. CDR3 sequence reads: CASPGPRKLFF. CDR3 sequence (DNA): TGTGCCAGTCCGGGACCCCGGAAACTGTTTTTT.